This T cell receptor beta chain was documented in a study of beta chain features in type 1 diabetes (dated by TCRdb to between 2018 and 2020). Background on the whole study: Mean age, gender distribution, total cell number and subset yield were not different between patients and healthy donors. A total of roughly 100 million sorted cells were examined across all samples, and a strong correlation was observed between cell number per subset and RNA yield. In the study, recently diagnosed type 1 diabetes patients and matched healthy donors were compared on the TCRB repertoires of their sorted circulating CD4+ T cell subsets. Regulatory and stem cell-like memory subsets were obtained from only 8 patients and about 8 healthy donors, while naive and central memory subsets were obtained from all 30 or so donors. Here is what the overall study found, with its caveats: Only small numbers of individuals were included in the HLA sub-analyses, which left unresolved whether HLA type had any influence on TCRB rearrangement. In all four CD4+ subsets, TCRB CDR3 length was moderately but significantly shorter in type 1 diabetes patients. Because cDNA was sequenced instead of genomic DNA, activated cells with high expression could be over-represented, although the groups did not differ in activation or CD3 levels. Naive, central memory and regulatory TCRB repertoires appeared to be more similar among patients than among healthy donors. At VDJ recombination sites, type 1 diabetes patients had fewer insertions and more deleted nucleotides, which implies abnormalities in thymic rearrangement. Shorter templates might be favored by PCR, yet because patient and control samples were amplified and corrected together, any such skew would affect both groups equally.

The germline V gene (reference sequence) supplies CDR1 SGHNT and CDR2 YYREEE. The CDR3 contains 14 residues, cysteine and phenylalanine counted. The only DNA kept is the CDR3, 42 bases in frame from the first base. V sheds 4 bases and J sheds 5 bases, leaving 13 bases between their ends. From each donor, a single peripheral blood sample of approximately 120 mL on average was drawn into heparinised tubes. Naive, central memory, regulatory and stem cell-like memory CD4+ T cells were sorted on a BD FACSAria II using a panel including CD45RO, CCR7, CD25, CD127, CD95 and CD27. All sorted populations exceeded 98% purity. PBMCs were separated immediately by Lymphoprep density gradient centrifugation and were stained directly, without being cultured. To minimize batch effects, samples were stained and sorted in pairs, one healthy donor with one patient per experiment. All of the isolated RNA was reverse transcribed with the High Capacity cDNA Reverse Transcription Kit, so expressed TCRB transcripts were sequenced. Deep immunoSEQ sequencing was applied to naive, central memory and regulatory T cell samples, giving an average of roughly 3.5 million total reads per sample. After sorted cells were lysed in RLT buffer, RNA was extracted with DNase-treated RNeasy Micro or Mini kits, with the choice depending on cell number. Each cell subset was processed on its own to prevent cross-contamination, while patient and healthy donor samples were processed together. Using the immunoSEQ multiplex PCR, TCRB sequences were amplified from cDNA into 87-bp fragments spanning the CDR3 region. The amplicons were sequenced using the Illumina HiSeq platform. The authors' analysis ran thus. PCR bias was corrected computationally using synthetic template baselines, and reads within Hamming distance 2 were collapsed, with unmergeable singletons discarded. Reads were aligned against IMGT so that V, D and J genes, CDR3 length and insertions or deletions at six rearrangement sites could be assigned. Clonotype counts were normalized to sorted cell number within each subset before computing true diversity and Gini coefficients with the tcR R package. Repertoire sharing was quantified using the overlap coefficient calculated on TCRB nucleotide sequences. Out-of-frame TCRB sequences from naive cells were analyzed to stand in for the pre-selection repertoire. TCRdb retrieved this table from immuneACCESS and kept in-frame rearrangements only. Not all clones are present; in checked studies, unresolved V genes account for under half, and no reason is known for the remainder. That table furnishes V, J and clone size, whereas the DNA furnished D and trimming. Within this sample are hundreds of thousands of clones, with 11% to 15% of them counted one time only. The top ten clonotypes cover approximately 0.043% of the sample.

This clone was detected only a few times. Its antigen remains undetermined. No base quality values were provided; no much bigger clone lies one nucleotide off. Sequenced input: naive CD4+ T cells from blood. The cell subset or site label on this specimen signifies: true naive CD4+ T cells. This sequence originates from a man aged 18-30 years with type 1 diabetes. This chain joins TRBV5-4 to TRBJ2-1; TRBD2 is a weak D gene call, 6 bases matching. The nucleotide sequence reads as follows: TGTGCCAGCAGCCCGGGGGTCCTAAACAATGAGCAGTTCTTC. Its amino acids are CASSPGVLNNEQFF. Beyond the CDR3, the reference TRBV5-4 and TRBJ2-1 genes provide the residues; the full variable domain reads: ETGVTQSPTHLIKTRGQQVTLRCSSQSGHNTVSWYQQALGQGPQFIFQYYREEENGRGNFPPRFSGLQFPNYSSELNVNALELDDSALYLCASSPGVLNNEQFFGPGTRLTVL.